These 2 T cell receptor beta chains were sequenced from one sample in a study of T cell responses to AZD1222 COVID-19 vaccine. Repertoires were generated with immunoSEQ multiplex PCR, while TCRdb's copy carries only in-frame clones and drops some. The top ten clones hold approximately 22% of a sample with about 79,000 clones, around 81% of them seen once. The sample in question was peripheral blood, obtained on day 0 of AZD1222 vaccination. These TCRs come from an adult in good health.

The rearrangement uses TRBV30 and TRBJ2-5; no clear D gene. The CDR3 runs 13 residues. The germline V gene encodes CDR1 GTSNPN and CDR2 SVGIG (reference sequence). V was cut by 5 bases and J by 2 bases, with 12 bases left in between. CDR3 sequence reads: CAWDRHSQETQYF. CDR3 DNA sequence: TGTGCCTGGGATAGACACTCACAAGAGACCCAGTACTTC.

This clone was counted once. V gene TRBV3-1 (or the pseudogene TRBV3-2) combines with J gene TRBJ1-6; D is undetermined. This CDR3 has 13 residues. CDR1 and CDR2 from the germline V gene are LGHDT and YNNKEL (reference sequence). V was shortened by 8 bases and J by 4 bases, with 9 bases between the two germline ends. The chain's CDR3 is CASGRIYNSPLHF. The CDR3 DNA follows: TGTGCCAGCGGACGAATTTATAATTCACCCCTCCACTTT.